The T cell receptor (beta chain) under discussion was sequenced for a study of Ad26.COV2.S vaccination and SARS-CoV-2 variants. Concerning this clone itself: Its antigen is not known.

Clones were sequenced by immunoSEQ multiplex PCR, and TCRdb holds only the in-frame ones, with some missing. The sample gives some 240,000 clones, about 83% of which show up once; under 3% is in the top ten. The sample's treatment: around 19 received Ad26.COV2.S at low or high dose, single or two shots; about 5 received placebo; per-sample allocation not given. Day 63 after the first injection of vaccine or placebo was the sampling time. Looked up from germline, CDR1 is LGHNA and CDR2 is YSLEER. The CDR3 has 17 amino acids. V shed 3 bases and J shed 9 bases, with 21 bases lying between them. Whole-study results and caveats: The analyses of TCR breadth and depth may have understated the size of total T cell responses.

The sequencing used peripheral blood, collected in a trial of Ad26.COV2.S vaccine versus placebo. This sequence originates from a person aged 18 to 65 who received the Ad26.COV2.S COVID-19 vaccine or a placebo. The rearrangement uses TRBV4-3 and TRBJ1-6, with TRBD1 as a possible D gene (5 bases). The CDR3 loop reads CASSHGMTGTFFSPLHF. The DNA for the CDR3 is TGCGCCAGCAGCCACGGAATGACCGGGACTTTCTTTTCACCCCTCCACTTT.